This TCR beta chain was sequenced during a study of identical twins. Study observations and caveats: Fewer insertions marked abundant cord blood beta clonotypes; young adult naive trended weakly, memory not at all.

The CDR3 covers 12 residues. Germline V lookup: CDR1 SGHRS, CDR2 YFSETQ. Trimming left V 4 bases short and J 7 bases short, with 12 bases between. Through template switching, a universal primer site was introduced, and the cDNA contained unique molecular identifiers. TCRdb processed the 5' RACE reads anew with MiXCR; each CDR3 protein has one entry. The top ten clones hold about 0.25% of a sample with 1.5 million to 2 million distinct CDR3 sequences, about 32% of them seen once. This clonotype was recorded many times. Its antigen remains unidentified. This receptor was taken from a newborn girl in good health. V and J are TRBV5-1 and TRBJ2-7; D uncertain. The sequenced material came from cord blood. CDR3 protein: CASSLGSSEQYF. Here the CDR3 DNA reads TGCGCCAGCAGCCTGGGATCGAGTGAGCAGTACTTC.